Reported below is one T cell receptor (beta chain). What this receptor recognizes is not known. No much larger clone exists at a distance of one base, and base qualities are not known. To sequence the TCRbeta CDR3 region, genomic DNA was isolated from the sorted cells. The immunoSEQ Assay was used to sequence the TCRbeta CDR3 regions. TCRdb took this table from immuneACCESS and kept in-frame rearrangements with V and J called. Such tables lack part of the clones; where checked against another copy, unresolved V genes explain under half of the gap, and the rest is unexplained. This sample lists roughly 89,000 clones; around four fifths were detected once. The ten largest clonotypes hold about 1.7% of the sample. The trial excluded patients who had a history of autoimmune disease or who were on systemic immunosuppression. Peripheral blood for TCR sequencing was collected from all dose cohorts at baseline, on cycle 4 day 1, and on cycle 7 day 1. Samples were obtained from an open-label, multicenter, first-in-human phase I dose-escalation trial of ivuxolimab. The trial enrolled adults with locally advanced or metastatic head and neck squamous cell, hepatocellular, melanoma or renal cell carcinoma. Before TCR sequencing, CD4+ and CD8+ T cells were separately sorted from peripheral blood.

The sample comes from a study of OX40 agonist ivuxolimab in advanced cancers. Broadly, across the study: Ivuxolimab was a fully human IgG2 agonistic monoclonal antibody targeting the costimulatory receptor OX40 (CD134). Intravenous ivuxolimab was administered to patients every 2 weeks at six dose levels: 0.01, 0.1, 0.3, 1.5, 3 and 10 mg/kg. Of the 50 to 55 dose-escalation patients, hepatocellular carcinoma was present in around 19, melanoma in approximately 15, renal cell carcinoma in 9 and head and neck cancer in 9. A male proportion of roughly 80% and a mean age of 60 years, ranging from 23 to 79, were recorded for the dose-escalation cohort. Prior anti-PD-1, anti-PD-L1 or anti-CTLA-4 therapy was permitted, and 30% to 45% of dose-escalation patients had received checkpoint inhibitors. Partial responses occurred in three dose-escalation patients: two with cutaneous melanoma and one with hepatocellular carcinoma. Peripheral TCRbeta sequencing was intended to test whether TCR sequence diversity was altered and clonal T-cell expansion was caused by ivuxolimab. The paper covers the monotherapy dose-escalation part of the phase I ivuxolimab trial, which included N ≈ 52 patients.

Study-wide conclusions, independent of this receptor: Which antigens the clonally expanded peripheral T cells were specific for was not determined. Low levels of normalized T-cell clonal expansion were also seen in some patients who did not respond. In the 0.1-3.0 mg/kg groups, partial responders had among the lowest normalized peripheral clonal expansion, particularly in CD8+ T cells. After ivuxolimab, CD8+ T cells had more expanded clones than CD4+ T cells on average. At doses of 0.1 to 3.0 mg/kg, clonal expansion of both CD4+ and CD8+ blood T cells was observed from baseline to week 6.

The TCR sequence derives from an adult with an advanced solid tumor such as melanoma, head and neck, liver or kidney cancer. The sample in question was CD4+ or CD8+ T cells sorted from blood, obtained in a trial of the OX40 agonist ivuxolimab.

The CDR3 region has the sequence CASSLGRGLGSYNEQFF. In nucleotides, the sequence is TGCGCCAGCAGCTTAGGACGGGGACTAGGATCCTACAATGAGCAGTTCTTC. The sequence joins TRBV5-1 to TRBJ2-1; 8 junctional bases match TRBD2. The germline V gene encodes CDR1 SGHRS and CDR2 YFSETQ. The V end gives up 2 bases and the J end 1 base, leaving 8 bases in the junction not matched to a gene. The CDR3 starts with the cysteine, ends with the phenylalanine, and has 17 residues. Just CDR3 DNA is preserved here, 51 bases in frame from base 1.